This T cell receptor beta chain was profiled in a study of T cell repertoires in cytomegalovirus infection. Study-level findings and limits: Dominating the ex vivo response were HLA-C-restricted CMV-specific TCR beta clonotypes.

Trimming at V came to 1 base and at J to 4 bases, leaving 10 bases not matched to a gene. CDR3 length equals 18 residues. CDR1 and CDR2 from the germline V gene are SGHAT and FQNNGV. The sample holds one count of this clonotype. Its cognate antigen is unknown. MiXCR was run by TCRdb on the reads, yielding one entry per CDR3 protein. The sample lists about 770,000 distinct CDR3 sequences; about 29% were seen once. The input for sequencing was cultured CD8+ T cells from PBMCs, taken from culture after CMV antigen stimulation. This clonotype was sampled from a human donor in good health (CMV status not recorded). Some clones in this sample may be carry-over from other donors' samples. The chain links TRBV11-2 to TRBJ2-3; 11 positions agree with TRBD2. The CDR3 sequence: CASSLAPLAGGPPDTQYF. CDR3 nucleotide sequence: TGTGCCAGCAGCTTAGCACCCCTAGCGGGGGGCCCCCCAGATACGCAGTATTTT.